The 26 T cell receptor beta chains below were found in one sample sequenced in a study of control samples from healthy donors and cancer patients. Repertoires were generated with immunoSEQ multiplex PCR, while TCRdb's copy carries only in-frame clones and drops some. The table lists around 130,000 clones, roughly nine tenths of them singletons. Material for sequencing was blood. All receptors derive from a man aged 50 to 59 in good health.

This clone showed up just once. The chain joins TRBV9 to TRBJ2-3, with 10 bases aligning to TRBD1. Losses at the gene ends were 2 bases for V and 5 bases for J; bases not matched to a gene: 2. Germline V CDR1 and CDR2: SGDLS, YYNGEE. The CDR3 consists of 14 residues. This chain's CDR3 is CASSVGQGVDTQYF. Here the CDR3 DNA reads TGTGCCAGCAGCGTTGGACAGGGGGTAGATACGCAGTATTTT.

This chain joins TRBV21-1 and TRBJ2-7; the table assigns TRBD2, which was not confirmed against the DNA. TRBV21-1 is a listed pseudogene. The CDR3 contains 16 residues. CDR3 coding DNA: TGTGCCAGCAGCAAGTTCCTCGTGGGGGGGAAATACGAGCAGTACTTC. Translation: CASSKFLVGGKYEQYF.

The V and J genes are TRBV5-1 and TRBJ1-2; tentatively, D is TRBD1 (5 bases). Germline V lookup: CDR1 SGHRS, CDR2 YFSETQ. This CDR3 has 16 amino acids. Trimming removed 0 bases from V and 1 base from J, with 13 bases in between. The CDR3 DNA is TGCGCCAGCAGCTTGGTGTCGAGGGGTTTTAACTATGGCTACACCTTC. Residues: CASSLVSRGFNYGYTF.

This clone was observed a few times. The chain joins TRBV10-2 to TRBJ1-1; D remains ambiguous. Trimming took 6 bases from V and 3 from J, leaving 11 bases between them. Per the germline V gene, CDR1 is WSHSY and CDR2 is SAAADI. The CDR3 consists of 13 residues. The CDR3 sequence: CASRANRDTEAFF. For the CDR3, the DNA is TGCGCCAGCAGGGCAAATAGAGACACTGAAGCTTTCTTT.

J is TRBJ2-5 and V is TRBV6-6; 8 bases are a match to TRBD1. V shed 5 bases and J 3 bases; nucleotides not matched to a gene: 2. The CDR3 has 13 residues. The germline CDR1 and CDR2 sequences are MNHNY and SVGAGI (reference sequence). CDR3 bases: TGTGCCAGCAGTCCGACAGGGGAAGAGACCCAGTACTTC. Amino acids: CASSPTGEETQYF.

The CDR3: CASSQQGYEQFF. The DNA for the CDR3 is TGCGCCAGCAGCCAGCAGGGTTATGAGCAGTTCTTC. The V gene is TRBV4-3, the J gene TRBJ2-1; D is possibly TRBD1 (5 bases). The CDR3 sequence is 12 residues long. Germline CDR1 reads LGHNA; CDR2 reads YSLEER. Trimming took off 3 bases at V and 8 bases at J, with 8 bases between the two ends.

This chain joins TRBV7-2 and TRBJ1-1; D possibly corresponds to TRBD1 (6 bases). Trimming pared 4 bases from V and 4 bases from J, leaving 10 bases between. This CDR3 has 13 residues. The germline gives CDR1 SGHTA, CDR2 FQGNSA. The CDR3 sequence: CASSSQGGTEAFF. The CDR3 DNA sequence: TGTGCCAGCAGCTCACAGGGTGGCACTGAAGCTTTCTTT.

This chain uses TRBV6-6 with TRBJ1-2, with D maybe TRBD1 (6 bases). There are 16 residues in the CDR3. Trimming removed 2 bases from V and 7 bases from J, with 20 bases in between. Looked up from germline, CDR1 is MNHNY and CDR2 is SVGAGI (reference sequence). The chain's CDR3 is CASSYTPRGQVAGYTF. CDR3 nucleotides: TGTGCCAGCAGTTACACCCCTCGGGGGCAGGTGGCTGGCTACACCTTC.

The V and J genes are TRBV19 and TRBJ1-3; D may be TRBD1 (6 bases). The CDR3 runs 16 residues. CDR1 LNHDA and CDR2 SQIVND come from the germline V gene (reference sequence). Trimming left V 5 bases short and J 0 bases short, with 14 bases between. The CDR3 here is CASSPAIGGSGNTIYF. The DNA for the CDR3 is TGTGCCAGTAGTCCGGCTATAGGGGGCTCTGGAAACACCATATATTTT.

CDR3 sequence: CASRALAGETQYF. The CDR3 DNA follows: TGTGCCAGCAGAGCACTAGCGGGGGAGACCCAGTACTTC. The chain carries TRBV5-4 and TRBJ2-5; 10 positions match TRBD2. With 5 bases clipped from V and 5 bases from J, the junction kept 3 bases outside the gene matches. CDR1 is SGHNT and CDR2 is YYREEE in the germline V gene (reference sequence). The CDR3 has 13 amino acids.

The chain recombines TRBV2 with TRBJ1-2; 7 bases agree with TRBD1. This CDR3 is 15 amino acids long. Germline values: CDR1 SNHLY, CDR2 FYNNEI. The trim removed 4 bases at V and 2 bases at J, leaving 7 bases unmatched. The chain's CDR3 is CASSAGTVINYGYTF. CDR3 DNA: TGTGCCAGCAGTGCCGGGACAGTTATCAACTATGGCTACACCTTC.

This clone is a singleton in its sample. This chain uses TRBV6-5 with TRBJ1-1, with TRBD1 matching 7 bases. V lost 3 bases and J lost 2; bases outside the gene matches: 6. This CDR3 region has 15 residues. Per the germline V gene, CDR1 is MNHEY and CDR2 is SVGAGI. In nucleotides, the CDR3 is TGTGCCAGCAGTTATGAGACAGGGTCTAACACTGAAGCTTTCTTT. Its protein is CASSYETGSNTEAFF.

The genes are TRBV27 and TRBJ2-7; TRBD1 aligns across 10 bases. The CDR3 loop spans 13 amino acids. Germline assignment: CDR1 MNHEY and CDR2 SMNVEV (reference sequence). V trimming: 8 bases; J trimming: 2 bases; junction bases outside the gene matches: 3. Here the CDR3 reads CASRDRGTYEQYF. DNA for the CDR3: TGTGCCAGCCGGGACAGGGGAACCTACGAGCAGTACTTC.

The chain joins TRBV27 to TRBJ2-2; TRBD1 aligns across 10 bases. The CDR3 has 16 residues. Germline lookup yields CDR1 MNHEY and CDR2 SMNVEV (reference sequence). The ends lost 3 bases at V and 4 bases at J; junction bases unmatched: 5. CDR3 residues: CASSFRQGAGTGELFF. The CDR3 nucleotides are TGTGCCAGCAGTTTCCGACAGGGGGCAGGCACCGGGGAGCTGTTTTTT.

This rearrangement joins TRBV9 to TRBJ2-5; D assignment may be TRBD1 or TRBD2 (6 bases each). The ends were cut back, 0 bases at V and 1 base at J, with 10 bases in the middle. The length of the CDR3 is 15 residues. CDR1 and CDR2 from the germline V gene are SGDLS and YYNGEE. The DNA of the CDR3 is TGTGCCAGCAGCGTAGGGGGGGCAGCCCAAGAGACCCAGTACTTC. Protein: CASSVGGAAQETQYF.

CDR3 sequence (DNA): TGTGCCAGCAGCCCCCCCCTAGCGGGGGCGAATCAAGAGACCCAGTACTTC. It translates to CASSPPLAGANQETQYF. The V call is TRBV3-1 (or the pseudogene TRBV3-2), the J call TRBJ2-5; 10 positions agree with TRBD2. With V trimmed by 4 bases and J by 2 bases, 10 bases remained unmatched. The CDR3 length is 17 residues. Germline V lookup: CDR1 LGHDT, CDR2 YNNKEL (reference sequence).

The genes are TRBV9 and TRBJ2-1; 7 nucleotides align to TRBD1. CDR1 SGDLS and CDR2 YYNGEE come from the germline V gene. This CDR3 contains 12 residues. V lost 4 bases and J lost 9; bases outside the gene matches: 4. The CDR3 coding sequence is TGTGCCAGCAGCTCACAGGGGATTGAGCAGTTCTTC. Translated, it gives CASSSQGIEQFF.

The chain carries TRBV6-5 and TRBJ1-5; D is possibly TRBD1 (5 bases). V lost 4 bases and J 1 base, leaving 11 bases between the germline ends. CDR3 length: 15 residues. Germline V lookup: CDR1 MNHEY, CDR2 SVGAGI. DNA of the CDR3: TGTGCCAGCAGTTGGACCGGGGCCAGCAATCAGCCCCAGCATTTT. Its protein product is CASSWTGASNQPQHF.

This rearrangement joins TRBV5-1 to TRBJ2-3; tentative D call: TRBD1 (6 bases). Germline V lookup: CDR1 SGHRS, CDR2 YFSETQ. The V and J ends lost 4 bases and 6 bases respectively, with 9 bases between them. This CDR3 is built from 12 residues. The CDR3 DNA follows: TGCGCCAGCAGCCAAGACAGGGATACGCAGTATTTT. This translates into CASSQDRDTQYF.

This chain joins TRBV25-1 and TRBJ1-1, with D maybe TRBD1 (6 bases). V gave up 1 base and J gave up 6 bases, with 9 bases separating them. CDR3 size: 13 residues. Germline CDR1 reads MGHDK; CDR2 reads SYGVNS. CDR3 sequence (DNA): TGTGCCAGCAGTGAATTCAGGGGCCCTGAAGCTTTCTTT. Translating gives CASSEFRGPEAFF.

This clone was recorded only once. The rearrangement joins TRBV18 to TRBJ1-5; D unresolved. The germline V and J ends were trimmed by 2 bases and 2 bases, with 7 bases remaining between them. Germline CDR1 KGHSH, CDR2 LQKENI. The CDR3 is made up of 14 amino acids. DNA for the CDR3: TGTGCCAGCTCACCAAGGGAAGGCAATCAGCCCCAGCATTTT. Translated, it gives CASSPREGNQPQHF.

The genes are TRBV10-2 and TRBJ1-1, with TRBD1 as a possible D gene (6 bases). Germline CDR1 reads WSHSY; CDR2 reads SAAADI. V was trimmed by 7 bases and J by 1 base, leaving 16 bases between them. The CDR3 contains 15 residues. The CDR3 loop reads CASKGGSDRNTEAFF. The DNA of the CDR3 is TGCGCCAGCAAAGGGGGGAGTGATAGGAACACTGAAGCTTTCTTT.

The CDR3 nucleotides read TGTGCCAGCTCAACAGCTAGCTCCTACGAGCAGTACTTC. Translation: CASSTASSYEQYF. This sequence joins TRBV18 and TRBJ2-7; D gene unclear. Trimming cost V 5 bases and J 0 bases, with 8 bases left between them. Germline CDR1 and CDR2: KGHSH and LQKENI. The CDR3 runs 13 residues.

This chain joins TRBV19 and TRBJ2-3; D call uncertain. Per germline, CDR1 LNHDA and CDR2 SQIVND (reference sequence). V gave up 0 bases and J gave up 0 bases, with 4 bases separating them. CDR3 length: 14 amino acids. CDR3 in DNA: TGTGCCAGTAGTATAGATTACAGCACAGATACGCAGTATTTT. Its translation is CASSIDYSTDTQYF.

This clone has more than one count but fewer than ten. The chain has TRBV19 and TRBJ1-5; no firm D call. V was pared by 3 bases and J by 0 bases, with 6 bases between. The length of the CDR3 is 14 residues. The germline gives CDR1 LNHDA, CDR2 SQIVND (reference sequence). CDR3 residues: CASSIPFSNQPQHF. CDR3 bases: TGTGCCAGTAGTATTCCATTTAGCAATCAGCCCCAGCATTTT.

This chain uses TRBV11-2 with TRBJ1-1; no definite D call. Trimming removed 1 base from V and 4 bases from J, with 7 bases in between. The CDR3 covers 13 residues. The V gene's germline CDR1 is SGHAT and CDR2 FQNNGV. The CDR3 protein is CASSLARTTEAFF. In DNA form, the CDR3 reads TGTGCCAGCAGCTTAGCGAGGACCACTGAAGCTTTCTTT.